This TCR beta chain was recovered during a study of T cells after yellow fever vaccination. Study details: Preparation of the low-cell-number fractions used SMART-Seq v4 Ultra Low Input.

Each CDR3 protein gets one entry after TCRdb re-called the 5' RACE reads with MiXCR. The sample has 500,000 to 650,000 distinct CDR3 sequences; about 13% are singletons. This clonotype was counted between two and nine times. Its antigen remains unidentified. CDR1 is SGHRS, CDR2 YFSETQ, per germline. This CDR3 region has 15 residues. Trimming removed 4 bases from V and 3 bases from J, with 17 bases in between. General study results and limits: Abundant clonotypes from the bulk population could contaminate FACS-sorted repertoires. CD4 and CD8 compartments shared a small share of clonotypes, likely from convergent recombination.

This TCR derives from a man aged 30 to 39 who received the YFV17D yellow fever vaccine. This chain links TRBV5-1 with TRBJ2-7; perhaps TRBD2 as D (7 bases). The specimen was PBMCs, collected on the day of the yellow fever booster vaccination. CDR3 bases: TGCGCCAGCAGCCCGGGGGCTAGCGGATTCTACGAGCAGTACTTC. The encoded protein is CASSPGASGFYEQYF.